This paragraph reports one T cell receptor beta chain. This sample is drawn from a study of blood T cell repertoires in COVID-19. Study-level information: COVID-19 samples, acute and convalescent, were from the United States, Italy and Spain. The cDNA or gDNA used as material had been derived from T cells, B-cell-depleted T cells, or PBMCs.

The germline V gene has CDR1 SGHTA and CDR2 FQGTGA. The CDR3 runs 14 residues. The V end was cut by 4 bases, the J end by 7 bases, with 11 bases between. Original methodology: Amplified reference gene primers provided the basis for estimating nucleated cell counts. Produced via immunoSEQ multiplex PCR; TCRdb's table is partial and in-frame only. That table furnishes V, J and clone size, whereas the DNA furnished D and trimming. This table holds 84,000 or so clones, more than 60% found once. The chain recombines TRBV7-3 with TRBJ1-6; possible D gene TRBD1, 6 bases. The sequenced sample consisted of peripheral blood. This receptor was identified in a human donor in a cohort sampled during active COVID-19. The CDR3 loop reads CASSSDSRNSPLHF. Written as DNA, the CDR3 is TGTGCCAGCAGCTCGGACAGCCGGAATTCACCCCTCCACTTT.